Listed below are T cell receptor beta chains from one sample, sequenced in a study of graft-versus-host responses after intestinal transplantation. TCRdb keeps only in-frame clones here, not all; method: immunoSEQ multiplex PCR. The sample shows under 90,000 clones, around 90% of them seen only once. No cognate antigen is known for these TCRs. This material consisted of unstimulated CD4+ T cells sorted from spleen or lymph node cells, taken before transplant. All receptors derive from a human donor who was the organ donor for an intestinal transplant. Both conserved end residues are part of each CDR3.

v_call	j_call	cdr3_aa
TRBV29-1	TRBJ2-1	CSGKPGQFNNEQFF
TRBV29-1	TRBJ1-1	CSVVRGSLNTEAFF
TRBV7-8	TRBJ2-1	CASSFRLAGERGNEQFF
TRBV29-1	TRBJ2-1	CSVGGQGAYNEQFF
TRBV6-5	TRBJ1-4	CASSRSPTNEKLFF
TRBV5-1	TRBJ2-5	CASSLYRKETQYF
TRBV6-1	TRBJ2-1	CASSGTAYNEQFF
TRBV9	TRBJ2-2	CASSVDTGSLYTGELFF
TRBV25-1	TRBJ2-3	CASSEQLLGLDTQYF
TRBV5-4	TRBJ2-3	CASSLVRGSTDTQYF
TRBV6-5	TRBJ1-6	CASSYSYRVSSPLHF
TRBV27	TRBJ2-2	CASSTTLGLRGTGELFF
TRBV4-1	TRBJ1-1	CASSQVGGARLGTEAFF
TRBV28	TRBJ2-3	CASSPPGFTDTQYF
TRBV28	TRBJ2-3	CASSTSTGFNWYF
TRBV29-1	TRBJ2-2	CSVGDRQDTGELFF
TRBV20-1	TRBJ1-2	CSTGSLGGYTF
TRBV6-6	TRBJ1-2	CASSYPARQGNYGYTF
TRBV12-5	TRBJ2-5	CASGRRLAGGPQETQYF
TRBV5-6	TRBJ2-6	CASSSRLTGANVLTF
TRBV12-5	TRBJ1-3	CASGLVHIYAGNTIYF
TRBV19	TRBJ1-2	CASSIAGRMMDYGYTF
TRBV13	TRBJ2-3	CASSFRRGGYTDTQYF
TRBV5-1	TRBJ2-2	CASSLRTGVANTGELFF
TRBV6-6	TRBJ2-1	CASSPPGGSLNEQFF
TRBV11-1	TRBJ2-5	CASSPAERSGTQYF
TRBV18	TRBJ2-7	CASSPRGYEQYF
TRBV11-2	TRBJ2-3	CASSHLGWKGGTDTQYF
TRBV14	TRBJ2-3	CASSQAPGLLGTDTQYF
TRBV5-1	TRBJ2-3	CASSFQGRTDTQYF
TRBV25-1	TRBJ2-5	CASSEWAGGRETQYF
TRBV11-3	TRBJ2-2	CASSYRDTGELFF
TRBV29-1	TRBJ2-5	CSVGVVGNWETQYF
TRBV5-1	TRBJ2-5	CASKELAGETQYF
TRBV7-3	TRBJ2-5	CASSLNGRVWETQYF
TRBV28	TRBJ2-1	CASSIRDSIYNEQFF
TRBV7-2	TRBJ2-5	CASSLVGGGYETQYF
TRBV30	TRBJ2-7	CAWAQGREVLDEQYF
TRBV2	TRBJ2-5	CASTPGETQYF
TRBV10-1	TRBJ2-7	CASPGQVKREAWGPYEQYF
TRBV19	TRBJ1-1	CASSRPDRAAEAFF
TRBV28	TRBJ2-5	CASSHGTSGKETQYF
TRBV30	TRBJ1-3	CAWSVLGSGNTIYF
TRBV6-1	TRBJ1-4	CASRLFVTNEKLFF
TRBV14	TRBJ2-7	CASSQLGTGDYEQYF
TRBV7-2	TRBJ2-1	CASSLVSGPSEQFF
TRBV2	TRBJ1-2	CASSEALPRQKNYGYTF
TRBV19	TRBJ2-3	CASTPGHQSDTQYF
TRBV11-2	TRBJ2-1	CASSYRGRVTDNEQFF
TRBV5-1	TRBJ1-1	CASSFISGVNTEAFF
TRBV14	TRBJ2-7	CASSQGRTSGAYEQYF
TRBV27	TRBJ2-3	CASSFGAGGGTDTQYF
TRBV30	TRBJ1-2	CAWSVAYDGRGYGYTF
TRBV19	TRBJ1-5	CASRYRGLEQPQHF
TRBV25-1	TRBJ1-3	CASSRSGQPAGNTIYF
TRBV28	TRBJ1-4	CASSSADRGNEKLFF
TRBV7-9	TRBJ1-3	CASSDTGYSGNTIYF
TRBV28	TRBJ2-1	CASSSLGRVEQFF